This T cell receptor (beta chain) stems from a study of T-cell reconstitution after alpha-beta-depleted transplantation in children. This CDR3 is 18 amino acids long. Germline V gene sequence: CDR1 MGHRA, CDR2 YSYEKL. As for this clonotype: Germline is not matched at one junction end, which may reflect a read error.

Preparation of the TCRbeta library used unique molecular identifiers. MiXCR, run by TCRdb on the PCR reads, gives a single entry per CDR3 protein. The table includes a few hundred thousand distinct CDR3 sequences, roughly 20% detected once. The chain recombines TRBV4-1 with TRBJ2-1, with TRBD2 matching 9 bases. This receptor was obtained from a human donor who donated a stem cell graft to a child with acute myeloid leukemia. The input for sequencing was PBMCs from the stem cell graft donor, taken from the stem cell graft. CDR3 bases: TGTGCCATCAGCACCCAGGTCTTGGGACTAGCTTCAACCGATGAGCAGTTCTTC. Its translation: CAISTQVLGLASTDEQFF.